These 9 T cell receptor beta chains came from one sample sequenced in a study of T-cell reconstitution after alpha-beta-depleted transplantation in children. The library targeted TCRbeta and was prepared with unique molecular identifiers. Via MiXCR, TCRdb re-called the PCR reads, giving one row per CDR3 protein. The sample contains more than 200,000 distinct CDR3 sequences, about 25% of which appear only once. The sequencing here drew on PBMCs, taken before TCRalphabeta/CD19-depleted stem cell transplant. These receptors originate from a girl between 2 and 10 years old with Fanconi anemia, due to receive a stem cell transplant.

The V gene is TRBV11-2, the J gene TRBJ2-2; D remains ambiguous. V dropped 0 bases and J dropped 1 base, with 12 bases sitting between them. Germline V CDR1 and CDR2: SGHAT, FQNNGV. This CDR3 is built from 17 residues. The CDR3: CASSLERRIENTGELFF. CDR3 in DNA: TGTGCCAGCAGCTTAGAGAGGAGAATAGAGAACACCGGGGAGCTGTTTTTT.

The V call is TRBV6-1, the J call TRBJ2-7; D uncertain. Looked up from germline, CDR1 is MNHNS and CDR2 is SASEGT. The CDR3 sequence is 13 residues long. Trimming shortened V by 2 bases and J by 6 bases, and 11 bases separated the two germline ends. The CDR3 here is CASSEMGRFEQYF. CDR3 nucleotide sequence: TGTGCCAGCAGTGAAATGGGAAGATTCGAGCAGTACTTC.

This sequence joins TRBV20-1 and TRBJ2-3; the match to TRBD2 covers 10 bases. The CDR3 covers 13 residues. With V trimmed by 4 bases and J by 7 bases, 5 bases remained unmatched. CDR1 and CDR2 (germline): DFQATT, SNEGSKA (reference sequence). Here the CDR3 reads CSATLAGVNTQYF. In DNA form, the CDR3 reads TGCAGTGCTACTCTAGCGGGAGTTAATACGCAGTATTTT.

This clonotype was counted between two and nine times. The J gene is TRBJ2-7, the V gene TRBV3-1; D is perhaps TRBD1 or TRBD2 (5 bases each). Germline assignment: CDR1 LGHDT and CDR2 YNNKEL (reference sequence). V gave up 4 bases and J gave up 7 bases, with 23 bases separating them. CDR3 length: 16 amino acids. CDR3 coding DNA: TGTGCCAGCAGCCCGCATAGGGGAGAAACTCTACGAGAGCAGTACTTC. This encodes CASSPHRGETLREQYF.

The V and J genes are TRBV5-1 and TRBJ2-1, with D perhaps TRBD1 (6 bases). With 4 bases removed from V and 4 bases from J, the gap between germline ends came to 12 bases. Germline V gene data show CDR1 as SGHRS and CDR2 as YFSETQ. The CDR3 extends over 14 amino acids. CDR3: CASSLGQSYNEQFF. CDR3 coding DNA: TGCGCCAGCAGCCTCGGACAGTCTTACAATGAGCAGTTCTTC.

The rearrangement links TRBV5-6 to TRBJ2-3; possible D gene TRBD2, 5 bases. V was cut by 3 bases and J by 8 bases, with 22 bases left in between. The CDR3 sequence is 16 residues long. CDR1 and CDR2 (germline): SGHDT, YYEEEE. DNA for the CDR3: TGTGCCAGCAGCTCCCTCCAGGAAAGTGATGGAGGTACGCAGTATTTT. Its protein product is CASSSLQESDGGTQYF.

This rearrangement joins TRBV18 to TRBJ2-1, with 10 bases matching TRBD1. The CDR3 is 16 amino acids. V lost 2 bases, J lost 6 bases, and 7 bases stayed unmatched. Germline loops: CDR1 KGHSH, CDR2 LQKENI. This CDR3 reads CASSPRDRGQSNEQFF. The CDR3 DNA reads TGTGCCAGCTCACCAAGGGACAGGGGCCAATCCAATGAGCAGTTCTTC.

J is TRBJ2-5 and V is TRBV20-1; 11 bases match TRBD1. Germline trimming cut 6 bases from V and 5 bases from J; bases unmatched to any gene: 5. Germline values: CDR1 DFQATT, CDR2 SNEGSKA (reference sequence). The CDR3 sequence is 13 residues long. CDR3 protein: CSAGTGGRETQYF. The CDR3 coding sequence is TGCAGTGCCGGGACAGGGGGTCGCGAGACCCAGTACTTC.

The chain carries TRBV29-1 and TRBJ2-1, with TRBD2 identical over 13 bases. CDR1 and CDR2 (germline): SQVTM, ANQGSEA. Germline trimming cut 6 bases from V and 11 bases from J; bases unmatched to any gene: 10. The CDR3 contains 14 residues. CDR3 residues: CSVRWTSGSPQQFF. The CDR3 DNA reads as TGCAGCGTACGTTGGACTAGCGGGAGCCCCCAGCAGTTCTTC.